These 13 T cell receptor beta chains were sequenced from one sample in a study of T cell clones after liver transplantation (dated by TCRdb to the late 2010s). This sample's time point label indicates: pre-transplant. The protocol used for the library was the immunoSEQ multiplex PCR assay. The source is immuneACCESS, and TCRdb retained only in-frame sequences with V and J called. Part of the clones is not carried over; for the studies checked, unresolved V genes explain less than half of this, and the remainder is unexplained. The sample table contains 65,000 to 90,000 clones; only one count was recorded for more than 75% of them. The top ten clones comprise 2% to 3% of the sample. The material was CD4+ T cells from blood, obtained before liver transplant. The receptor source for this set is a human donor who received a liver transplant.

In this sample, this clone turned up once. This chain joins TRBV11-3 and TRBJ1-1; the D gene is possibly TRBD1 (5 bases). The CDR3 is 13 amino acids. CDR1 and CDR2 (germline): SGHNT, YENEEA. The V end lost 5 bases, the J end lost 4 bases, and 11 bases lay between the germline ends. This chain's CDR3 is CASSQTVFTEAFF. The CDR3 DNA reads as TGTGCCAGCAGCCAGACAGTATTCACTGAAGCTTTCTTT.

This chain links TRBV2 with TRBJ1-6, with no clear D. The V end was cut by 5 bases, the J end by 14 bases, with 16 bases between. The CDR3 loop spans 13 amino acids. The V gene's germline CDR1 is SNHLY and CDR2 FYNNEI. CDR3 coding DNA: TGTGCCAGCAGTAAAGAGGACCGTCAGGCCCTCCACTTT. Translating it yields CASSKEDRQALHF.

The V gene is TRBV7-2, the J gene TRBJ2-1; 8 bases line up with TRBD2. With 2 bases clipped from V and 2 bases from J, the junction kept 5 bases outside the gene matches. The germline gives CDR1 SGHTA, CDR2 FQGNSA. CDR3 length equals 16 residues. The CDR3 bases are TGTGCCAGCAGCTTAAGGCGGGAGGCGCCCTACAATGAGCAGTTCTTC. This encodes CASSLRREAPYNEQFF.

The chain combines TRBV4-3 with TRBJ1-4, with a tentative D call TRBD1 (5 bases). The germline CDR1 and CDR2 sequences are LGHNA and YSLEER. There are 14 residues in the CDR3. Trimming left V 1 base short and J 8 bases short, with 11 bases between. The CDR3 sequence: CASSQGQGFEKLFF. In nucleotides, the CDR3 is TGCGCCAGCAGCCAAGGCCAGGGCTTCGAAAAACTGTTTTTT.

This chain connects TRBV7-3 to TRBJ2-1, with 11 bases fitting TRBD1. CDR3 length: 16 residues. The J segment lost 7 bases and the V segment lost 5 bases, leaving 10 bases of the junction unmatched. The germline V gene has CDR1 SGHTA and CDR2 FQGTGA. In DNA, the CDR3 is TGTGCCAGCAGCCCCACCGGGACAGGGGGAGGGAATGAGCAGTTCTTC. Its protein product is CASSPTGTGGGNEQFF.

The chain employs TRBV30 and TRBJ2-5, with D perhaps assigned TRBD1 or TRBD2 (5 bases each). V was clipped by 0 bases and J by 3 bases, with 11 bases between them. CDR1 and CDR2 (germline): GTSNPN, SVGIG (reference sequence). This CDR3 is built from 14 residues. The chain's CDR3 is CAWSVRWGKETQYF. In DNA, the CDR3 is TGTGCCTGGAGTGTACGGTGGGGGAAAGAGACCCAGTACTTC.

This clone was detected only a few times. The rearrangement uses TRBV11-3 and TRBJ1-2; D is uncertain. This CDR3 spans 12 amino acids. Germline CDR1 and CDR2: SGHNT and YENEEA. V shed 0 bases and J shed 4 bases, with 3 bases lying between them. CDR3 residues: CASSLDSYGYTF. The DNA for the CDR3 is TGTGCCAGCAGCTTAGACAGCTATGGCTACACCTTC.

This chain links TRBV11-3 with TRBJ2-7; 8 positions match TRBD2. V gave up 1 base and J gave up 7 bases; unmatched junction bases: 9. CDR3 length: 15 amino acids. Germline CDR1 and CDR2: SGHNT and YENEEA. The CDR3 protein is CASSLGGRTLPEQYF. CDR3 DNA: TGTGCCAGCAGCTTAGGCGGGAGGACGTTACCTGAGCAGTACTTC.

This clone was detected only once. The V and J genes are TRBV28 and TRBJ1-5; tentatively, D is TRBD1 (6 bases). The germline V and J ends were trimmed by 0 bases and 3 bases, with 15 bases remaining between them. CDR1 is MDHEN and CDR2 is SYDVKM in the germline V gene. The CDR3 spans 17 residues. CDR3: CASSLWEGVVNNQPQHF. In DNA form, the CDR3 reads TGTGCCAGCAGTTTATGGGAGGGGGTGGTGAACAATCAGCCCCAGCATTTT.

V is TRBV7-2 and J is TRBJ1-1; 10 bases align to TRBD1. The J segment lost 3 bases and the V segment lost 5 bases, leaving 15 bases of the junction unmatched. The CDR3 is made up of 18 amino acids. The germline gives CDR1 SGHTA, CDR2 FQGNSA. CDR3 in DNA: TGTGCCAGCAGCCATTCGACAGGGGGCGTTGATTTGGACACTGAAGCTTTCTTT. Translated, it gives CASSHSTGGVDLDTEAFF.

V gene TRBV19 combines with J gene TRBJ2-5; D is unclear. The CDR3 loop spans 13 amino acids. Germline V gene lookup returns CDR1 LNHDA and CDR2 SQIVND (reference sequence). The germline V and J ends were trimmed by 1 base and 2 bases, with 5 bases remaining between them. Written as DNA, the CDR3 is TGTGCCAGTAGTATAGTCCAGCAAGAGACCCAGTACTTC. Translated, it gives CASSIVQQETQYF.

V is TRBV4-3 and J is TRBJ2-3; D possibly corresponds to TRBD1 (5 bases). The CDR3 runs 14 residues. Deletions cut 0 bases from V and 9 bases from J, with 13 bases between. Germline CDR1 reads LGHNA; CDR2 reads YSLEER. The CDR3 region has the DNA TGCGCCAGCAGCCAAGATAGGGGTAAAGAGACGCAGTATTTT. This translates into CASSQDRGKETQYF.

The chain is built from TRBV5-1 and TRBJ2-5; 7 nucleotides line up with TRBD2. CDR1 is SGHRS, CDR2 YFSETQ, per germline. The trim removed 4 bases at V and 5 bases at J, leaving 11 bases unmatched. The CDR3 contains 15 residues. The CDR3 spells CASSIVAGAGETQYF. CDR3 bases: TGCGCCAGCAGCATCGTAGCGGGTGCGGGGGAGACCCAGTACTTC.